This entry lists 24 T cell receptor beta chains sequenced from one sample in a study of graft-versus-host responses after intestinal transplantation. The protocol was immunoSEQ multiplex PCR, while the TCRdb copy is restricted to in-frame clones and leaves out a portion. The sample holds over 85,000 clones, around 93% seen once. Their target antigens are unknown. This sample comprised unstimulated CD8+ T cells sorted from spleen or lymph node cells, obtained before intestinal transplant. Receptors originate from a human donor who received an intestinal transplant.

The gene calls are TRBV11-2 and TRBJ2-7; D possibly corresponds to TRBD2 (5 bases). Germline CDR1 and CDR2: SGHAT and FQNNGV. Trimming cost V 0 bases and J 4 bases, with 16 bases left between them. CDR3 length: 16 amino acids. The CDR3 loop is CASSLDPTASRYEQYF. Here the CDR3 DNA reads TGTGCCAGCAGCTTAGATCCTACGGCTAGCAGATACGAGCAGTACTTC.

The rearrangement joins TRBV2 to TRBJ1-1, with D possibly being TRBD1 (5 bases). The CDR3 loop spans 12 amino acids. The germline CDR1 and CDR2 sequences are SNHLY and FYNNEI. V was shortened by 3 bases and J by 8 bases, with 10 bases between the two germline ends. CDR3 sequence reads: CASSEGPREAFF. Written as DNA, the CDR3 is TGTGCCAGCAGTGAGGGGCCTCGGGAAGCTTTCTTT.

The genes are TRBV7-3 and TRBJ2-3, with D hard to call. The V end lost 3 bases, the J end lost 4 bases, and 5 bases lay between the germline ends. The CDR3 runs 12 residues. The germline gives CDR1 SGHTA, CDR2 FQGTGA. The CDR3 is CASSFSPDTQYF. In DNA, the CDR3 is TGTGCCAGCAGCTTCAGCCCAGATACGCAGTATTTT.

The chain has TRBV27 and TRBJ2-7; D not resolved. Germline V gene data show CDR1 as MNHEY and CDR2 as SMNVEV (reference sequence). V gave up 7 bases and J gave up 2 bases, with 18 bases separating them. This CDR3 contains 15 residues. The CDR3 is CASTPEVGSTYEQYF. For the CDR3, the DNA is TGTGCCAGCACCCCGGAAGTGGGCAGTACCTACGAGCAGTACTTC.

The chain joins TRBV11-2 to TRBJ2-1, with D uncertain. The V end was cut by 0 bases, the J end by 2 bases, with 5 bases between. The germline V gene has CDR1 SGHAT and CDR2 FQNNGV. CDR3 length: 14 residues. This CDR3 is CASSLDVAYNEQFF. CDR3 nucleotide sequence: TGTGCCAGCAGCTTAGATGTGGCCTACAATGAGCAGTTCTTC.

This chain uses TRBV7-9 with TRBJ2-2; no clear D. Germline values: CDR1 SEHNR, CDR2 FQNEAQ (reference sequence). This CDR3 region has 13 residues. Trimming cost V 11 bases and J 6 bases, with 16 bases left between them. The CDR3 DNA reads TGTGCCCGGCCGCTCTCTGAGGCCGGGGAGCTGTTTTTT. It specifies CARPLSEAGELFF.

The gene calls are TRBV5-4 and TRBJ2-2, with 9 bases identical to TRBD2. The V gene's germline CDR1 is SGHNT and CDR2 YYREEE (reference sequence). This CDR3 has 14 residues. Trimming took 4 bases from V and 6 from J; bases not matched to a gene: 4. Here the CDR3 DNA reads TGTGCCAGCAGCCCCGGGACTAGCTCCGGGGAGCTGTTTTTT. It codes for CASSPGTSSGELFF.

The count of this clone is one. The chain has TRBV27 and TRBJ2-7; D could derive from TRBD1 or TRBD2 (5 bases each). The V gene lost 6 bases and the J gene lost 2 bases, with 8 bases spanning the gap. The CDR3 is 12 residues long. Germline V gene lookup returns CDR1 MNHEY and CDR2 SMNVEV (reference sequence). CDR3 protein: CASSPGPYEQYF. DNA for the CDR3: TGTGCCAGCAGCCCGGGGCCCTACGAGCAGTACTTC.

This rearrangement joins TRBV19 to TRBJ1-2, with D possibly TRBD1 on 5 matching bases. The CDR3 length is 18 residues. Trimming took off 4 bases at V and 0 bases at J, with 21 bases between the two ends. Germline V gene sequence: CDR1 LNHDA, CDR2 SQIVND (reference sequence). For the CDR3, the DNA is TGTGCCAGTAGTACGAATAACAGGCCCGATTTAACTAACTATGGCTACACCTTC. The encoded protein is CASSTNNRPDLTNYGYTF.

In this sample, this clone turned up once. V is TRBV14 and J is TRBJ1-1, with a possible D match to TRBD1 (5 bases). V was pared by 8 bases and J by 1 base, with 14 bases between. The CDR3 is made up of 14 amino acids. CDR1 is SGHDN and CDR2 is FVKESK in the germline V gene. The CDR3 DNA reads TGTGCCAGCGCAGGGTTATTTGGGAACACTGAAGCTTTCTTT. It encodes CASAGLFGNTEAFF.

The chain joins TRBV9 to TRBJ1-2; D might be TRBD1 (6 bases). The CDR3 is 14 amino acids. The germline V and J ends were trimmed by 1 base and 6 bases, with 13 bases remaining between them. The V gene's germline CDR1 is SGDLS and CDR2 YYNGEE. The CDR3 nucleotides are TGTGCCAGCAGCGTAAGTTGGGGGCCTGATGGCTACACCTTC. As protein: CASSVSWGPDGYTF.

CDR3 sequence: CASSFPGAGQGIHEQYF. DNA for the CDR3: TGTGCCAGCAGTTTCCCCGGGGCGGGTCAAGGTATACACGAGCAGTACTTC. This chain uses TRBV28 with TRBJ2-7; TRBD1 or TRBD2 may be the D gene (5 bases each). This CDR3 comprises 17 residues. Deletions cut 3 bases from V and 5 bases from J, with 23 bases between. Germline V CDR1 and CDR2: MDHEN, SYDVKM.

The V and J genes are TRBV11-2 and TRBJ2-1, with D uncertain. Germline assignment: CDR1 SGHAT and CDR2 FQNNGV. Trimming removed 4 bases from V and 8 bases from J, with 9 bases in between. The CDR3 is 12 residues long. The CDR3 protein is CASSSILHEQFF. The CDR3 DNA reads TGTGCCAGCAGCTCTATCCTACATGAGCAGTTCTTC.

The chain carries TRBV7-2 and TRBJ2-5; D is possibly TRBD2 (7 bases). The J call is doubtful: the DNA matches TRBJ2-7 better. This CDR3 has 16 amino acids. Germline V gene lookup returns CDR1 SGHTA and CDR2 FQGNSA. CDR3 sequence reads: CASSLGGGRSSYEQYF. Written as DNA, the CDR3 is TGTGCCAGCAGCTTGGGGGGCGGGAGAAGCTCCTACGAGCAGTACTTC.

The CDR3, as DNA: TGCGCCAGCAAACATCTTCTAGCGGTCCAAGATACGCAGTATTTT. Encoded protein: CASKHLLAVQDTQYF. V usage is TRBV5-1 and J usage is TRBJ2-3; TRBD2 matches at 7 bases. After removal of 6 bases from V and 5 bases from J, the junction contained 12 bases not matched to a gene. CDR1 is SGHRS and CDR2 is YFSETQ in the germline V gene. This CDR3 has 15 amino acids.

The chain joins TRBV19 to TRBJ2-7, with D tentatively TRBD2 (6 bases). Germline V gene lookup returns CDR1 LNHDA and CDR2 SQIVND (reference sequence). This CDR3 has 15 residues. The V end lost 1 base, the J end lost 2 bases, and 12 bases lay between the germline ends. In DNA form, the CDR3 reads TGTGCCAGTAGTATAGGTGGGGGGTCAACCTACGAGCAGTACTTC. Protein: CASSIGGGSTYEQYF.

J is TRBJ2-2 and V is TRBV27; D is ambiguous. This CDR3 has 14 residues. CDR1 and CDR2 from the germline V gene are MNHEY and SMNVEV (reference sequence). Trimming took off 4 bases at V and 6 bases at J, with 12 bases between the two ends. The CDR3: CASSSGSTAGELFF. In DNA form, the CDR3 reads TGTGCCAGCAGTTCAGGCAGCACGGCCGGGGAGCTGTTTTTT.

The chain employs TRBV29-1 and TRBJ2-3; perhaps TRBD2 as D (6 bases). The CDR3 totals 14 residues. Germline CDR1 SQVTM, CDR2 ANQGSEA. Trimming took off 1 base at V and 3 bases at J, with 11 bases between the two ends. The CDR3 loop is CSVEAGDGTDTQYF. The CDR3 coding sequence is TGCAGCGTTGAAGCGGGAGACGGTACAGATACGCAGTATTTT.

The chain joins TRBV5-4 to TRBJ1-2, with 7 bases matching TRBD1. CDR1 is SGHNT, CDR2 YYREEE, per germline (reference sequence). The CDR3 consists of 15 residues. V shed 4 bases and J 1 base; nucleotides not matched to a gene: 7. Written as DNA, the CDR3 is TGTGCCAGCAGCCCCGGGCAGGGGGTTAACTATGGCTACACCTTC. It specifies CASSPGQGVNYGYTF.

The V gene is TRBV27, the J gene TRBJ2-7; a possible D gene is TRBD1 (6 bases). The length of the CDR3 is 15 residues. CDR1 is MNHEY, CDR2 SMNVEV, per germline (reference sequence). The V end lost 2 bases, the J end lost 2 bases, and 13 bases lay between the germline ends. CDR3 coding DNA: TGTGCCAGCAGTTTAGGAGGACAGTTGGCCTACGAGCAGTACTTC. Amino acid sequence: CASSLGGQLAYEQYF.

This CDR3 is CASSSSNLAGGYNEQFF. The CDR3 bases are TGTGCCAGCAGCTCCTCTAATCTAGCGGGGGGATACAATGAGCAGTTCTTC. The J gene is TRBJ2-1, the V gene TRBV7-9, with 11 bases aligning to TRBD2. This CDR3 has 17 residues. V dropped 4 bases and J dropped 4; count of bases not matched to a gene: 9. Germline values: CDR1 SEHNR, CDR2 FQNEAQ (reference sequence).

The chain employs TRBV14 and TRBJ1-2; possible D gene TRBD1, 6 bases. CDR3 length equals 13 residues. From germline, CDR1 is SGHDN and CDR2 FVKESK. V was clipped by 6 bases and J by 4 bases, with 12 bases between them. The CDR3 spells CASSHDRIYGYTF. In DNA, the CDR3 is TGTGCCAGCAGTCACGACAGGATCTATGGCTACACCTTC. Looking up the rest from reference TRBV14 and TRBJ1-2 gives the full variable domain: EAGVTQFPSHSVIEKGQTVTLRCDPISGHDNLYWYRRVMGKEIKFLLHFVKESKQDESGMPNNRFLAERTGGTYSTLKVQPAELEDSGVYFCASSHDRIYGYTFGSGTRLTVV.

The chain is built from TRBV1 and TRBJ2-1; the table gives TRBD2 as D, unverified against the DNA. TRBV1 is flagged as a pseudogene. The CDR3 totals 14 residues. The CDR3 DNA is TGCACCACCGGGGTAGCGAGAGAAGACAATGAGCAGTTCTTC. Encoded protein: CTTGVAREDNEQFF.

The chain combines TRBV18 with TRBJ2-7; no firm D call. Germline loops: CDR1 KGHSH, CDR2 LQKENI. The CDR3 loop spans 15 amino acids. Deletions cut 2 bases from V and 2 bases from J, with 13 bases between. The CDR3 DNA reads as TGTGCCAGCTCACCAGGTAGAGTCGAAACCTACGAGCAGTACTTC. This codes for CASSPGRVETYEQYF.